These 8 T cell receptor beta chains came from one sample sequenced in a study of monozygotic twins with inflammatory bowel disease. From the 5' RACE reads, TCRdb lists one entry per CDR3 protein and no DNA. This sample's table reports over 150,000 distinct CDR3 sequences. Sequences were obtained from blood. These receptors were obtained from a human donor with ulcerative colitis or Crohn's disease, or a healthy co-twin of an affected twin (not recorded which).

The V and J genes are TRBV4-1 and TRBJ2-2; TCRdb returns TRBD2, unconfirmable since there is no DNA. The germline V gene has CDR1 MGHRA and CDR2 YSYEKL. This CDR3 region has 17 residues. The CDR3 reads CASSRKSTSGRGGELFF.

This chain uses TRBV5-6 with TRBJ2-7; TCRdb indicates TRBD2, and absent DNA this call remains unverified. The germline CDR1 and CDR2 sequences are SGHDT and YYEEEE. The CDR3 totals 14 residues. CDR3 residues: CASSLSVKEGEQYF.

The chain's CDR3 is CATQLTSGSYEQYF. The chain has TRBV7-9 and TRBJ2-7; the TCRdb call, TRBD2, lacks DNA for checking. This CDR3 contains 14 residues. Germline CDR1 reads SEHNR; CDR2 reads FQNEAQ (reference sequence).

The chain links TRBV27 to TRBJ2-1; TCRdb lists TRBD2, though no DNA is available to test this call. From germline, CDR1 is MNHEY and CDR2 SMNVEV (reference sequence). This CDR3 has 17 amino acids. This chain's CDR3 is CASSFTVPGLSYNEQFF.

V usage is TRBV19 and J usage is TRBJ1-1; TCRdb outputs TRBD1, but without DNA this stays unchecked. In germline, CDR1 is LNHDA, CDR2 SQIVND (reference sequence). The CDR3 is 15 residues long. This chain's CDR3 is CASSKRDRTNTEAFF.

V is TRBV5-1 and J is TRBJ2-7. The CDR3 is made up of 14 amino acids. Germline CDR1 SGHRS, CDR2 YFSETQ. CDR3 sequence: CASSLAGKPYEQYF.

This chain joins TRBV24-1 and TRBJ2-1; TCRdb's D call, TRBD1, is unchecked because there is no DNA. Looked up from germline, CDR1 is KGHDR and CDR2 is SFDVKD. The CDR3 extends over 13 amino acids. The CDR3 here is CATSVNRDNEQFF.

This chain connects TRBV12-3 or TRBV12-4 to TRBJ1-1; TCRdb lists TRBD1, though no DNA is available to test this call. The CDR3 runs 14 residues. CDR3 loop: CASSLRDRDTEAFF.